The entry below gives a single TCR beta chain sequence along with its context. Antigen: not known. This specimen comes from a study of cytomegalovirus exposure and HLA in healthy donors. J lost 4 bases, V lost 4 bases, and 10 bases had no gene match. Germline CDR1 is SGHTA and CDR2 is FQGTGA. The CDR3 is 17 residues long. Broader study findings: 87-base-pair reads could not separate some V segments, including TRBV6-2 and TRBV6-3.

Amplification used 60 Vbeta primers and 13 Jbeta primers. Per the authors' pipeline: About 12 million of the about 80 million unique TCR beta chains counted in a later analysis were shared. Data came from immunoSEQ multiplex PCR; TCRdb stores just in-frame clones and leaves some out. The D gene and trimming were derived from the DNA, and the V and J assignments and clone size from that table. Its table records roughly 120,000 clones. The receptor was isolated from a man aged 30 to 45 in good health and CMV-seronegative. The chain has TRBV7-3 and TRBJ2-3; TRBD2 matches at 11 bases. The sample consisted of PBMCs. This CDR3 reads CASSSTTSGIGADTQYF. CDR3 sequence (DNA): TGTGCCAGCAGCTCCACGACTAGCGGGATAGGGGCAGATACGCAGTATTTT.